There are many counts of the clone carrying this T cell receptor beta chain. Antigen unknown. The CDR3 loop spans 20 amino acids. The V end lost 6 bases, the J end lost 0 bases, and 27 bases lay between the germline ends. Germline V CDR1 and CDR2: SGHAT, FQNNGV. The data are from a study of CD8 T cells in ankylosing spondylitis. Findings and caveats of the study: What seemed typical of ankylosing spondylitis blood was a TCR beta motif built from 8 or 9 highly homologous variants. Researchers reportedly found disease-linked clones significantly enriched in matched ankylosing spondylitis synovial fluid.

TCRdb used MiXCR to reprocess the 5' RACE reads, holding one entry per CDR3 protein. The sample records approximately 190,000 distinct CDR3 sequences, 13% being singletons. Sequenced material: blood, either unsorted or a sorted T cell fraction (not recorded which). The origin of this receptor is a female donor with ankylosing spondylitis or in good health (not recorded which). The genes are TRBV11-2 and TRBJ2-1, with D perhaps matching TRBD2 (6 bases). The CDR3 reads CASSPIRGGGRLSSYNEQFF. For the CDR3, the DNA is TGTGCCAGCAGTCCAATACGGGGAGGAGGTCGCCTAAGCTCCTACAATGAGCAGTTCTTC.